These 18 T cell receptor beta chains were all obtained from the same sample, sequenced in a study of T cell repertoires in cytomegalovirus infection. MiXCR, applied by TCRdb to the reads, yields one record per CDR3 protein. The data show 740,000 or so distinct CDR3 sequences, with less than 40% seen just once and around 2.6% held by the top ten. The specimen was PBMCs. The receptors derive from a human donor in good health (CMV status not recorded). Some clones in this sample may be carry-over from other donors' samples.

The chain uses TRBV6-5 and TRBJ2-1; the match to TRBD1 covers 7 bases. This CDR3 region has 17 residues. Germline CDR1 reads MNHEY; CDR2 reads SVGAGI. The ends lost 2 bases at V and 10 bases at J; junction bases unmatched: 17. The DNA for the CDR3 is TGTGCCAGCAGTTACCTACAAACCGGGACAGACAGGAAGGAGCAGTTCTTC. It specifies CASSYLQTGTDRKEQFF.

This sequence joins TRBV15 and TRBJ2-7; perhaps D is TRBD1 or TRBD2 (5 bases each). V lost 8 bases, J lost 3 bases, and 17 bases lay in between. The CDR3 covers 14 residues. Germline V gene lookup returns CDR1 LNHNV and CDR2 YYDKDF (reference sequence). CDR3 bases: TGTGCCACCGGCCGGGACGTAGGACTCTACGAGCAGTACTTC. Amino acids: CATGRDVGLYEQYF. Full variable domain (rest looked up from reference TRBV15 and TRBJ2-7): DAMVIQNPRYQVTQFGKPVTLSCSQTLNHNVMYWYQQKSSQAPKLLFHYYDKDFNNEADTPDNFQSRRPNTSFCFLDIRSPGLGDTAMYLCATGRDVGLYEQYFGPGTRLTVT.

The chain couples TRBV28 to TRBJ2-1, with D hard to call. Germline-derived CDR1 and CDR2 are MDHEN and SYDVKM. Trimming removed 2 bases at V and 2 bases at J, with 10 bases between. There are 15 residues in the CDR3. The CDR3: CASSLLQRPYNEQFF. The DNA for the CDR3 is TGTGCCAGCAGTTTACTCCAGCGCCCCTACAATGAGCAGTTCTTC.

In this sample, this clonotype turned up many times. This sequence joins TRBV7-2 and TRBJ1-1, with D perhaps TRBD1 (6 bases). V dropped 7 bases and J dropped 0 bases, with 15 bases sitting between them. Per the germline V gene, CDR1 is SGHTA and CDR2 is FQGNSA. The CDR3 extends over 15 amino acids. The CDR3 nucleotides read TGTGCCAGCACCATATGGGGGGCCATGAACACTGAAGCTTTCTTT. Protein product: CASTIWGAMNTEAFF.

At least ten counts were recorded for this clonotype. The J gene is TRBJ1-2, the V gene TRBV12-3 or TRBV12-4; D is unresolved. CDR3 length: 15 amino acids. V was clipped by 5 bases and J by 3 bases, with 16 bases between them. CDR3 sequence: CASSTGPERHYGYTF. DNA of the CDR3: TGTGCCAGCAGTACGGGCCCCGAGAGACACTATGGCTACACCTTC.

Only a few counts were recorded for this clonotype. The chain carries TRBV4-2 and TRBJ2-2; TRBD1 matches 7 bases. Germline V gene lookup returns CDR1 LGHNA and CDR2 YNFKEQ. J gave up 6 bases and V 4 bases, and 8 bases lay outside the gene matches. There are 15 residues in the CDR3. The CDR3 DNA reads TGTGCCAGCAGCCCGGGGCGGACAGGAGCCGGGGAGCTGTTTTTT. This codes for CASSPGRTGAGELFF.

V gene TRBV19 combines with J gene TRBJ1-2, with 7 bases identical to TRBD1. The CDR3 spans 15 residues. From germline, CDR1 is LNHDA and CDR2 SQIVND (reference sequence). The trim removed 6 bases at V and 3 bases at J, leaving 10 bases unmatched. The CDR3 sequence is CASSSHRTGYYGYTF. CDR3 nucleotides: TGTGCCAGTAGCTCACACCGGACAGGTTACTATGGCTACACCTTC.

V is TRBV12-3 or TRBV12-4 and J is TRBJ1-5, with TRBD1 as a possible D gene (5 bases). The CDR3 loop spans 15 amino acids. Deletions cut 3 bases from V and 0 bases from J, with 9 bases between. This chain's CDR3 is CASSFVQDSNQPQHF. CDR3 coding DNA: TGTGCCAGCAGTTTCGTACAGGATAGCAATCAGCCCCAGCATTTT.

The genes are TRBV20-1 and TRBJ1-1, with 7 bases identical to TRBD1. V lost 4 bases, J lost 1 base, and 12 bases stayed unmatched. The CDR3 totals 16 residues. The germline V gene has CDR1 DFQATT and CDR2 SNEGSKA (reference sequence). Here the CDR3 reads CSANNPGQRRNTEAFF. In DNA form, the CDR3 reads TGCAGTGCTAATAATCCGGGACAGAGGAGGAACACTGAAGCTTTCTTT.

CDR3: CASSLYPAAETVEQYF. The DNA of the CDR3 is TGTGCCAGTAGCCTGTATCCGGCGGCAGAAACTGTCGAGCAGTACTTC. V usage is TRBV19 and J usage is TRBJ2-7, with unresolved D. Germline V lookup: CDR1 LNHDA, CDR2 SQIVND (reference sequence). Trimming left V 6 bases short and J 6 bases short, with 24 bases between. This CDR3 contains 16 residues.

The chain recombines TRBV14 with TRBJ2-4; no definite D call. Trimming stripped 3 bases from V and 1 base from J, with 10 bases between. Germline lookup yields CDR1 SGHDN and CDR2 FVKESK. This CDR3 comprises 15 residues. This CDR3 reads CASSQASAAKNIQYF. The CDR3 nucleotides read TGTGCCAGCAGCCAGGCTTCAGCCGCCAAAAACATTCAGTACTTC.

Ten or more counts support this clonotype. The rearrangement joins TRBV7-2 to TRBJ1-6; 8 bases map to TRBD1. This CDR3 comprises 16 residues. Germline V gene lookup returns CDR1 SGHTA and CDR2 FQGNSA. Trimming cost V 1 base and J 7 bases; bases outside gene matches: 6. The CDR3 DNA is TGTGCCAGCAGCTTAGGAACAGGGGGTTCCAATTCACCCCTCCACTTT. It specifies CASSLGTGGSNSPLHF. Complete variable domain (other parts from reference TRBV7-2 and TRBJ1-6): GAGVSQSPSNKVTEKGKDVELRCDPISGHTALYWYRQSLGQGLEFLIYFQGNSAPDKSGLPSDRFSAERTGGSVSTLTIQRTQQEDSAVYLCASSLGTGGSNSPLHFGNGTRLTVT.

This clonotype was seen only a few times. V and J are TRBV7-3 and TRBJ2-2, with 15 bases lining up with TRBD2. CDR3 length: 19 amino acids. V was pared by 5 bases and J by 0 bases, with 7 bases of the junction left unmatched. CDR1 is SGHTA and CDR2 is FQGTGA in the germline V gene. The CDR3 region has the DNA TGTGCCAGCAGCACTAAGGGACTAGCGGGGGGATCGAACACCGGGGAGCTGTTTTTT. This encodes CASSTKGLAGGSNTGELFF.

In its sample, this clonotype was seen a few times. The CDR3 nucleotides are TGCGCCAGCAGCGCCGGGACAGGGTACCGGGAGACCCAGTACTTC. Translating gives CASSAGTGYRETQYF. The chain employs TRBV5-1 and TRBJ2-5, with 9 bases matching TRBD1. Germline CDR1 and CDR2: SGHRS and YFSETQ. The V segment lost 4 bases and the J segment 5 bases; nucleotides outside the gene matches: 9. CDR3 length: 15 amino acids.

This clonotype has a handful of counts. The chain combines TRBV28 with TRBJ1-1; D call uncertain. V lost 7 bases and J 5 bases, leaving 8 bases between the germline ends. Germline CDR1 is MDHEN and CDR2 is SYDVKM. This CDR3 spans 11 amino acids. This CDR3 reads CASIHLTEAFF. In nucleotides, the CDR3 is TGTGCCAGCATACACCTGACTGAAGCTTTCTTT.

This chain connects TRBV19 to TRBJ1-2; D is unresolved. The CDR3 is made up of 11 amino acids. Germline CDR1 is LNHDA and CDR2 is SQIVND (reference sequence). V lost 7 bases and J lost 8, with 11 bases in between. DNA of the CDR3: TGTGCCAGTACCTCCGTCGGAGGCTACACCTTC. Translating gives CASTSVGGYTF.

This chain uses TRBV20-1 with TRBJ2-7; tentative D call: TRBD2 (6 bases). The CDR3 spans 15 residues. V lost 3 bases to trimming and J lost 3 bases, with 18 bases between them. CDR1 is DFQATT, CDR2 SNEGSKA, per germline (reference sequence). The CDR3 DNA sequence: TGCAGTGCTAGCCACCCCCCTAGCGCTGTCTACGAGCAGTACTTC. It encodes CSASHPPSAVYEQYF.

In its sample, this clonotype was seen once. This sequence joins TRBV20-1 and TRBJ2-1; D could derive from TRBD1 or TRBD2 (6 bases each). The CDR3 has 13 amino acids. Germline assignment: CDR1 DFQATT and CDR2 SNEGSKA (reference sequence). Trimming removed 6 bases at V and 12 bases at J, with 21 bases between. In nucleotides, the CDR3 is TGCAGTGCCCCGAACAGGGCGCGCGGGGTGCAGTTCTTC. Translated: CSAPNRARGVQFF.